Detailed here is one T cell receptor (beta chain). Trimming removed 2 bases from V and 8 bases from J, with 17 bases in between. Germline V gene sequence: CDR1 SGHRS, CDR2 YFSETQ. The CDR3 covers 15 residues. The entry originates in a study of technical replicates of blood from a few donors. Measured with immunoSEQ multiplex PCR; TCRdb has only the in-frame clones, and not every one. The data show roughly 70,000 clones, less than 98% seen once. The chain combines TRBV5-1 with TRBJ2-1; a possible D gene is TRBD2 (7 bases). The TCR sequence derives from a human donor in good health. The sample taken for sequencing was T cells isolated from PBMCs. This chain's CDR3 is CASSFLWLGGDEQFF. As DNA, the CDR3 is TGCGCCAGCAGCTTTTTGTGGTTAGGGGGGGATGAGCAGTTCTTC.